The rows below give T cell receptor beta chains drawn from one sample of a study of T-cell reconstitution after alpha-beta-depleted transplantation in children. TCRdb fed the PCR reads into MiXCR, producing one record per CDR3 protein. Among 200,000 to 250,000 distinct CDR3 sequences listed, around 12% were seen once. This specimen was PBMCs from the stem cell graft donor, taken from the stem cell graft. The source is a human donor who donated a stem cell graft to a child with acute lymphoblastic leukemia. CDR3s include the opening cysteine and the closing phenylalanine or tryptophan. D genes are given only for firm matches. Not every row has a clone size; where given, it reads once, few, many or a size class.

>-|TRBJ1-1|TRBV7-2|-
TGTGCCAGCACCCTGGGGGATGTGAACACTGAAGCTTTCTTT
CASTLGDVNTEAFF
>many|TRBJ2-1|TRBV6-2/TRBV6-3|-
TGTGCCACAGGGGACGCCAGGGGGGCCCTCAATGAGCAGTTCTTC
CATGDARGALNEQFF
>-|TRBJ1-1|TRBV12-3/TRBV12-4|-
TGTGCCAGCAGTTTCCAACCCATGAACACTGAAGCTTTCTTT
CASSFQPMNTEAFF
>many|TRBJ1-2|TRBV16|-
TGTGCCAGCAGCCCCTTGGGTGGCTACACCTTC
CASSPLGGYTF
>many|TRBJ2-1|TRBV5-5|-
TGTGCCAGCAGCTTCCGGAACGCGGGACTCAACAATGAGCAGTTCTTC
CASSFRNAGLNNEQFF
>-|TRBJ2-1|TRBV20-1|TRBD2
TGCAGTGCTAGCGACAGCGGGATTTCCTACAATGAGCAGTTCTTC
CSASDSGISYNEQFF
>few|TRBJ1-1|TRBV2|-
TGTGCCAGCACTCCGGGGGCCCGAGAAGCTTTCTTT
CASTPGAREAFF
>-|TRBJ2-7|TRBV4-1|-
TGCGCCAGCAGCCAACCCTTCGGAGGCAGTCTCTCCTACGAGCAGTACTTC
CASSQPFGGSLSYEQYF
>-|TRBJ1-1|TRBV7-9|-
TGTGCCAGCAGCTTATTGGGACACACTAACACTGAAGCTTTCTTT
CASSLLGHTNTEAFF
>many|TRBJ1-2|TRBV20-1|-
TGCAGTGCTAGATTCTTACCGGGACGATTTAACTATGGCTACACCTTC
CSARFLPGRFNYGYTF
>many|TRBJ2-7|TRBV10-3|-
TGTGCCATCAGTGAGTCTCTATTCTCCTACGAGCAGTACTTC
CAISESLFSYEQYF
>many|TRBJ1-5|TRBV12-3/TRBV12-4|-
TGTGCCAGCAGCCGCGCCCAGCCCCAGCATTTT
CASSRAQPQHF
>many|TRBJ2-1|TRBV6-2/TRBV6-3|-
TGTGCCAGCAGTTGGGGGGTTAACAATGAGCAGTTCTTC
CASSWGVNNEQFF
>many|TRBJ1-5|TRBV7-2|-
TGTGCCAGCAGCGTAGGGGGTGGCAATCAGCCCCAGCATTTT
CASSVGGGNQPQHF
>few|TRBJ2-1|TRBV20-1|TRBD1
TGCAGTGCTAGAGATCTTGGGACAGCCCTACCCTACAATGAGCAGTTCTTC
CSARDLGTALPYNEQFF
>many|TRBJ1-5|TRBV20-1|-
TGCAGTGCTAGACTCGGGACCGGAATTTATCAGCCCCAGCATTTT
CSARLGTGIYQPQHF
>-|TRBJ1-1|TRBV6-2/TRBV6-3|-
TGTGCCAGCAGGAAACAGGAAGACCCTGAAGCTTTCTTT
CASRKQEDPEAFF
>many|TRBJ1-5|TRBV12-3/TRBV12-4|-
TGTGCCAGCAGTTACAACACAGGGAGCAATCAGCCCCAGCATTTT
CASSYNTGSNQPQHF
>many|TRBJ1-1|TRBV29-1|-
TGCAGCGTTGAAGTTCCCAGGGCGACAGACCCTATGAACACTGAAGCTTTCTTT
CSVEVPRATDPMNTEAFF
>-|TRBJ1-5|TRBV10-3|-
TGTGCCATCCGGAACAGGGAGTATCAGCCCCAGCATTTT
CAIRNREYQPQHF
>many|TRBJ2-4|TRBV5-1|TRBD2
TGCGCCAGCAGCTTGCGGGTCGGGGGGGGCATCAACATTCAGTACTTC
CASSLRVGGGINIQYF
>many|TRBJ1-2|TRBV3-1|-
TGTGCCAGCAACGGAGACTCCAATGGCTACACCTTC
CASNGDSNGYTF
>many|TRBJ2-7|TRBV7-2|-
TGTGCCAGCAGCTTAGTTCTGTCCACGGATTTGGGCGAGCAGTACTTC
CASSLVLSTDLGEQYF
>many|TRBJ1-1|TRBV12-3/TRBV12-4|-
TGTGCCAGCATCTTACAGGGAGGCCGGGCTTTCTTT
CASILQGGRAFF
>-|TRBJ1-4|TRBV12-3/TRBV12-4|-
TGTGCCAGCAGTTTAGCATTTTCGGACAACTCCGAAAAACTGTTTTTT
CASSLAFSDNSEKLFF
>many|TRBJ2-3|TRBV5-1|-
TGCGCCAGCAGCTTGGAGGACATCACAGATACGCAGTATTTT
CASSLEDITDTQYF
>many|TRBJ2-7|TRBV7-2|-
TGTGCCAGCACCCCGCTCAGGTCAACCTACGAGCAGTACTTC
CASTPLRSTYEQYF
>many|TRBJ1-1|TRBV6-2/TRBV6-3|-
TGTGCCAGCAGTGCCAGAGTTAACACTGAAGCTTTCTTT
CASSARVNTEAFF
>-|TRBJ2-1|TRBV24-1|-
TGTGCCACCGAAGGGGGGGGGCCTCCGCCGTTCTTC
CATEGGGPPPFF
>many|TRBJ2-5|TRBV15|-
TGTGCCACCAGCAGGAGCACAGGGACAGAGACCCAGTACTTC
CATSRSTGTETQYF
>many|TRBJ2-3|TRBV20-1|TRBD2
TGCAGTGCTAGGATAGCAGCGGGGGGGCTGGATACGCAGTATTTT
CSARIAAGGLDTQYF
>many|TRBJ2-5|TRBV5-1|TRBD1
TGCGCCAGCAGCTTGGGTAGGCCAGGGGGCTGGGAAGAGACCCAGTACTTC
CASSLGRPGGWEETQYF